These 12 T cell receptor beta chains were all obtained from the same sample, sequenced in a study of PD-L1 blockade in urothelial cancer. Time point here: peripheral blood 6 weeks after treatment start. The protocol was immunoSEQ multiplex PCR, while the TCRdb copy is restricted to in-frame clones and leaves out a portion. The data contain more than 45,000 clones, approximately 83% of them singletons. The material was PBMCs, obtained around atezolizumab (anti-PD-L1) treatment. Source of these receptors: a man aged 55 to 69 with urothelial cancer.

This clone was observed a single time. The chain has TRBV7-9 and TRBJ2-4; D might be TRBD2 (6 bases). Per the germline V gene, CDR1 is SEHNR and CDR2 is FQNEAQ (reference sequence). This CDR3 has 14 residues. Trimming cost V 0 bases and J 3 bases, with 6 bases left between them. The CDR3, as DNA: TGTGCCAGCAGCTTAGCGGGGGGCAAAAACATTCAGTACTTC. Protein product: CASSLAGGKNIQYF.

V is TRBV7-9 and J is TRBJ1-2; TRBD1 matches 7 bases. V trimming: 8 bases; J trimming: 2 bases; junction bases outside the gene matches: 8. Germline V gives CDR1 SEHNR, CDR2 FQNEAQ (reference sequence). This CDR3 region has 14 residues. The CDR3 spells CASGYRGGNYGYTF. The CDR3 region has the DNA TGTGCCAGCGGCTACAGGGGCGGAAACTATGGCTACACCTTC.

The CDR3 sequence: CASSLSGSTDTQYF. Here the CDR3 DNA reads TGTGCCAGCAGCTTATCAGGTAGCACAGATACGCAGTATTTT. The V gene is TRBV7-3, the J gene TRBJ2-3, with no clear D. The germline gives CDR1 SGHTA, CDR2 FQGTGA. V lost 2 bases and J lost 0, with 6 bases in between. The CDR3 has 14 amino acids.

The chain links TRBV6-6 to TRBJ2-3; possibly TRBD1 for D (6 bases). Trimming left V 2 bases short and J 15 bases short, with 18 bases between. Germline assignment: CDR1 MNHNY and CDR2 SVGAGI (reference sequence). This CDR3 spans 13 amino acids. Here the CDR3 DNA reads TGTGCCAGCAGTTACCAACAAGGGGGACACACTTATTTT. Translation gives CASSYQQGGHTYF.

This clone was seen only a few times. This chain links TRBV30 with TRBJ1-5, with D possibly being TRBD1 (6 bases). CDR3 length: 13 residues. Trimming pared 3 bases from V and 0 bases from J, leaving 6 bases between. The germline CDR1 and CDR2 sequences are GTSNPN and SVGIG (reference sequence). The CDR3 DNA sequence: TGTGCCTGGAGACAGGGTAGCAATCAGCCCCAGCATTTT. It translates to CAWRQGSNQPQHF.

The chain recombines TRBV11-3 with TRBJ2-5, with 12 bases aligning to TRBD2. CDR1 is SGHNT and CDR2 is YENEEA in the germline V gene. This CDR3 has 15 residues. The junction had 3 bases not matched to a gene; V was cut back by 5 bases and J by 2 bases. The DNA of the CDR3 is TGTGCCAGCAGCCTAGCGGGGGGGGCGCAAGAGACCCAGTACTTC. Translation gives CASSLAGGAQETQYF.

This clone occurred once. The chain links TRBV5-8 to TRBJ1-3; D is uncertain. The CDR3 length is 15 residues. The germline gives CDR1 SGHTS, CDR2 YDEGEE. V shed 0 bases and J shed 0 bases, with 7 bases lying between them. CDR3 sequence reads: CASSLGPSSGNTIYF. The CDR3, as DNA: TGTGCCAGCAGCTTGGGGCCAAGCTCTGGAAACACCATATATTTT.

The chain links TRBV5-1 to TRBJ1-1; 11 positions agree with TRBD1. Germline V lookup: CDR1 SGHRS, CDR2 YFSETQ. V shed 0 bases and J 10 bases; nucleotides not matched to a gene: 5. There are 14 residues in the CDR3. The DNA for the CDR3 is TGCGCCAGCAGCTTGGCGGACAGGGGGCACCGAGCTTTCTTT. This sequence encodes CASSLADRGHRAFF.

V and J are TRBV6-5 and TRBJ2-7, with 9 bases identical to TRBD1. Germline-derived CDR1 and CDR2 are MNHEY and SVGAGI. CDR3 length: 15 residues. The V gene end was trimmed by 5 bases and the J gene end by 5 bases; junction bases not matched to a gene: 10. The CDR3 region is CASSPYGTGLDEQYF. The CDR3 nucleotides read TGTGCCAGCAGTCCTTATGGGACAGGGCTCGACGAGCAGTACTTC.

This chain connects TRBV9 to TRBJ2-2; 8 bases are a match to TRBD1. The V and J ends lost 6 bases and 7 bases, in that order; junction bases with no gene match: 11. Looked up from germline, CDR1 is SGDLS and CDR2 is YYNGEE. The CDR3 spans 15 residues. The CDR3 loop is CASTKGQVVNGELFF. In DNA, the CDR3 is TGTGCCAGCACCAAGGGACAGGTAGTAAACGGGGAGCTGTTTTTT.

The J gene is TRBJ1-2, the V gene TRBV5-4; D unclear. Germline lookup yields CDR1 SGHNT and CDR2 YYREEE (reference sequence). Trimming left V 1 base short and J 0 bases short, with 7 bases between. The length of the CDR3 is 14 residues. The DNA of the CDR3 is TGTGCCAGCAGCTTGCGGTTAGCTAACTATGGCTACACCTTC. Protein sequence: CASSLRLANYGYTF.

The J gene is TRBJ1-6, the V gene TRBV19; no clear D gene. The V end was cut by 4 bases, the J end by 10 bases, with 17 bases between. CDR1 is LNHDA and CDR2 is SQIVND in the germline V gene (reference sequence). CDR3 size: 15 residues. Here the CDR3 reads CASSKDTPRESPLHF. The CDR3 DNA follows: TGTGCCAGTAGTAAAGACACCCCTCGAGAATCACCCCTCCACTTT.